This T cell receptor (beta chain) was recovered during a study of blood T cell repertoires in COVID-19. Study-wide background: The samples span acute and convalescent COVID-19 from the United States, Italy and Spain. The cDNA or gDNA used as material had been derived from T cells, B-cell-depleted T cells, or PBMCs.

This CDR3 has 13 residues. Trimming removed 2 bases from V and 3 bases from J, with 8 bases in between. Per the germline V gene, CDR1 is SNHLY and CDR2 is FYNNEI. Participants came from roughly 23 US areas, aged about 18 to 89 years. In the original workflow: Amplification of reference gene primers provided the estimated nucleated cell counts. TCRdb's copy holds only in-frame clones and misses some; the assay was immunoSEQ multiplex PCR. The V and J calls and the clone size are those of that table, but D and trimming were determined from the DNA. The sample consists of around 140,000 clones, about 80% of them appearing once.

The sequencing sample was made of PBMCs or T cells enriched from blood (not recorded which). The V gene is TRBV2, the J gene TRBJ2-7; D is ambiguous. This clonotype was sampled from a woman aged 50 to 60 who had recovered from COVID-19. CDR3 amino acids: CASSEWRFYEQYF. DNA for the CDR3: TGTGCCAGCAGTGAATGGCGGTTCTACGAGCAGTACTTC.